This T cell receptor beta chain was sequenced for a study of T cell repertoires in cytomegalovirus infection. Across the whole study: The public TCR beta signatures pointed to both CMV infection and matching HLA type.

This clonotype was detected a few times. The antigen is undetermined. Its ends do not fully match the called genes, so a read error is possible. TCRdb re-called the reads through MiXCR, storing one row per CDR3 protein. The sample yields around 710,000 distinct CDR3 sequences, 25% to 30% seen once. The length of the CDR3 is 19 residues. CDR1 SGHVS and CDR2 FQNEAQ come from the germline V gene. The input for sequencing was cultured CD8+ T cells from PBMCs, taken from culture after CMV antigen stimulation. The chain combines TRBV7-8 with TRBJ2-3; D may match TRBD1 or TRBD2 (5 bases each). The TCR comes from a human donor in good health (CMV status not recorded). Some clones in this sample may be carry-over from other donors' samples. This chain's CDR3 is CASTLRGLLAPISTDTQYF. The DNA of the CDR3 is TGTGCCAGCACCTTACGGGGCCTCCTTGCCCCAATTAGCACAGATACGCAGTATTTT. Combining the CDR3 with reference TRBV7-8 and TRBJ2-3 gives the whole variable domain GAGVSQSPRYKVAKRGQDVALRCDPISGHVSLFWYQQALGQGPEFLTYFQNEAQLDKSGLPSDRFFAERPEGSVSTLKIQRTQQEDSAVYLCASTLRGLLAPISTDTQYFGPGTRLTVL.